Shown below are 18 T cell receptor beta chains from a single sample sequenced in a study of shared clonotypes between healthy human individuals. The method was immunoSEQ multiplex PCR; TCRdb's version includes in-frame clones alone and lacks a portion of them. The profile shows 850,000 to 1,100,000 clones, roughly 80% of them singletons. Sequencing input: memory CD4+ T cells from PBMCs. This sample's subset: CD45RA-negative fraction. These receptors came from a young man in good health. Some clones in this sample may be carry-over from other donors' samples.

The chain links TRBV30 to TRBJ2-5; 13 nucleotides match TRBD2. With 1 base clipped from V and 5 bases from J, the junction kept 7 bases outside the gene matches. The CDR3 totals 16 residues. Germline CDR1 and CDR2: GTSNPN and SVGIG (reference sequence). CDR3 nucleotide sequence: TGTGCCTGGAGTGAAGGACTAGCGGGAGTTCGGGAGACCCAGTACTTC. Its translation: CAWSEGLAGVRETQYF.

This chain joins TRBV30 and TRBJ1-2; D is ambiguous. The V end lost 0 bases, the J end lost 4 bases, and 18 bases lay between the germline ends. Germline CDR1 reads GTSNPN; CDR2 reads SVGIG (reference sequence). This CDR3 is built from 16 residues. In nucleotides, the CDR3 is TGTGCCTGGAGTGTAAATCCCACAGTGGGCTCCTATGGCTACACCTTC. It translates to CAWSVNPTVGSYGYTF.

In its sample, this clone was seen many times. The chain joins TRBV19 to TRBJ2-7, with a weak D call TRBD1 (6 bases). The CDR3 length is 12 residues. Germline lookup yields CDR1 LNHDA and CDR2 SQIVND (reference sequence). Trimming left V 5 bases short and J 4 bases short, with 9 bases between. The CDR3 nucleotides are TGTGCCAGTAGTCCTCAGGGGTACGAGCAGTACTTC. Translation: CASSPQGYEQYF.

The chain recombines TRBV7-9 with TRBJ2-5, with 7 bases lining up with TRBD1. The CDR3 is 14 residues long. Germline CDR1 reads SEHNR; CDR2 reads FQNEAQ (reference sequence). Losses at the gene ends were 7 bases for V and 1 base for J; bases not matched to a gene: 6. The CDR3 reads CASTPRGPQETQYF. CDR3 coding DNA: TGTGCCAGCACACCTAGGGGGCCCCAAGAGACCCAGTACTTC.

The CDR3 bases are TGTGCCAGCAGCTCGCAGGGGGAGCAACCATATGGCTACACCTTC. It specifies CASSSQGEQPYGYTF. The V gene is TRBV5-4, the J gene TRBJ1-2, with TRBD1 matching 7 bases. Germline V gene lookup returns CDR1 SGHNT and CDR2 YYREEE (reference sequence). The CDR3 covers 15 residues. Unmatched junction bases numbered 10, after V lost 3 bases and J lost 5 bases.

The chain carries TRBV7-2 and TRBJ2-1, with 7 bases fitting TRBD1. This CDR3 comprises 12 residues. V lost 4 bases to trimming and J lost 7 bases; unmatched junction nucleotides: 1. Germline assignment: CDR1 SGHTA and CDR2 FQGNSA. CDR3 protein: CASSWGQNEQFF. CDR3 bases: TGTGCCAGCAGCTGGGGACAGAATGAGCAGTTCTTC.

The chain couples TRBV11-2 to TRBJ2-3; the match to TRBD2 covers 9 bases. The germline CDR1 and CDR2 sequences are SGHAT and FQNNGV. Losses at the gene ends were 2 bases for V and 5 bases for J; bases not matched to a gene: 8. CDR3 length: 16 amino acids. CDR3 protein: CASSLLAGGPEDTQYF. The CDR3 region has the DNA TGTGCCAGCAGCTTATTGGCGGGAGGGCCTGAAGATACGCAGTATTTT.

As regards this clone: The sample has other DNA sequences that encode this CDR3 too. The gene calls are TRBV6-5 and TRBJ1-2, with a weak D call TRBD1 (5 bases). From germline, CDR1 is MNHEY and CDR2 SVGAGI. The CDR3 length is 13 residues. The ends were cut back, 5 bases at V and 1 base at J, with 8 bases in the middle. For the CDR3, the DNA is TGTGCCAGCAGTCTCGACAGTAACTATGGCTACACCTTC. Translated: CASSLDSNYGYTF.

This sequence joins TRBV6-5 and TRBJ2-7; D not certain. The V gene's germline CDR1 is MNHEY and CDR2 SVGAGI. The CDR3 has 13 amino acids. Between the trimmed V and J ends, which lost 4 bases and 3 bases, there was a span of 10 bases. CDR3: CASSSYRDYEQYF. The CDR3, as DNA: TGTGCCAGCAGTTCTTACCGAGACTACGAGCAGTACTTC.

The J gene is TRBJ2-7, the V gene TRBV25-1; possible D gene TRBD2, 6 bases. Germline loops: CDR1 MGHDK, CDR2 SYGVNS. The CDR3 spans 15 residues. V was trimmed by 2 bases and J by 0 bases, leaving 11 bases between them. Here the CDR3 DNA reads TGTGCCAGCAGTGAAGGCGCCGGGAGCTCCTACGAGCAGTACTTC. The encoded protein is CASSEGAGSSYEQYF.

The genes are TRBV9 and TRBJ2-5; 15 nucleotides agree with TRBD2. Germline lookup yields CDR1 SGDLS and CDR2 YYNGEE. CDR3 length equals 18 residues. V shed 4 bases, J shed 4 bases, and the junction held 11 bases outside the gene matches. CDR3 coding DNA: TGTGCCAGCAGCCCCGGACTAGCGGGAGGGCTCGGGAGAGAGACCCAGTACTTC. This gives the protein CASSPGLAGGLGRETQYF.

The chain uses TRBV5-1 and TRBJ1-1; 7 bases align to TRBD1. This CDR3 comprises 15 residues. V shed 0 bases, J shed 9 bases, and the junction held 11 bases outside the gene matches. Germline V gene data show CDR1 as SGHRS and CDR2 as YFSETQ. The CDR3 is CASSLDSSAGGKAFF. The CDR3 DNA sequence: TGCGCCAGCAGCTTGGACTCTTCGGCAGGGGGGAAAGCTTTCTTT.

V gene TRBV19 combines with J gene TRBJ2-7; 9 nucleotides match TRBD1. The CDR3 length is 15 residues. CDR1 is LNHDA and CDR2 is SQIVND in the germline V gene (reference sequence). Losses at the gene ends were 1 base for V and 1 base for J; bases not matched to a gene: 2. In DNA, the CDR3 is TGTGCCAGTAGTATAGCCGGGACAGGGTCCTACGAGCAGTACTTC. It is translated as CASSIAGTGSYEQYF.

This clone was seen at least ten times. This chain connects TRBV4-1 to TRBJ2-5; 9 bases match TRBD1. CDR3 length equals 16 residues. The germline CDR1 and CDR2 sequences are MGHRA and YSYEKL. J gave up 4 bases and V 4 bases, and 10 bases lay outside the gene matches. The chain's CDR3 is CASSPLPTGGGETQYF. The CDR3 DNA sequence: TGCGCCAGCAGCCCACTCCCCACAGGGGGCGGAGAGACCCAGTACTTC.

This clone was found a few times. CDR3 nucleotides: TGTGCCAGTAACCCCCGAGGACAGGGGTATGTTCAGCCCCAGCATTTT. Its translation: CASNPRGQGYVQPQHF. The chain carries TRBV19 and TRBJ1-5; 9 bases map to TRBD1. The CDR3 runs 16 residues. Trimming cost V 7 bases and J 6 bases; bases outside gene matches: 13. Germline CDR1 is LNHDA and CDR2 is SQIVND (reference sequence).

V gene TRBV27 combines with J gene TRBJ2-2; tentatively, D is TRBD1 (5 bases). The CDR3 has 14 amino acids. With 7 bases removed from V and 3 bases from J, the gap between germline ends came to 12 bases. The germline CDR1 and CDR2 sequences are MNHEY and SMNVEV (reference sequence). The CDR3 region is CASTKDRYTGELFF. The CDR3 DNA sequence: TGTGCCAGCACTAAAGACAGATACACCGGGGAGCTGTTTTTT.

This chain joins TRBV7-8 and TRBJ2-5; D not certain. The end of the DNA aligns better with TRBJ2-7, so the J call may be wrong. This CDR3 spans 15 amino acids. Germline CDR1 is SGHVS and CDR2 is FQNEAQ. The CDR3 region has the DNA TGTGCCAGCAGCTTAGAATTCCGACTGCTTCACGAGCAGTACTTC. Protein product: CASSLEFRLLHEQYF.

This clone was seen only a few times. The chain is built from TRBV5-6 and TRBJ2-6; D gene ambiguous. Trimming removed 6 bases from V and 0 bases from J, with 7 bases in between. Germline-derived CDR1 and CDR2 are SGHDT and YYEEEE. The length of the CDR3 is 14 residues. The CDR3 spells CASKNVSGANVLTF. CDR3 bases: TGTGCCAGCAAAAACGTCTCTGGGGCCAACGTCCTGACTTTC. Combining the CDR3 with reference TRBV5-6 and TRBJ2-6 gives the whole variable domain DAGVTQSPTHLIKTRGQQVTLRCSPKSGHDTVSWYQQALGQGPQFIFQYYEEEERQRGNFPDRFSGHQFPNYSSELNVNALLLGDSALYLCASKNVSGANVLTFGAGSRLTVL.